The 14 T cell receptor beta chains in this list originate from one sample, sequenced in a study of OX40 agonist ivuxolimab in advanced cancers. TCRdb's table, derived via immunoSEQ multiplex PCR, lists solely in-frame clones and lacks some. This repertoire shows under 45,000 clones, around 80% found once; its top ten account for around 20%. The input for sequencing was CD4+ or CD8+ T cells sorted from blood, taken in a trial of the OX40 agonist ivuxolimab. All receptors derive from an adult with an advanced solid tumor such as melanoma, head and neck, liver or kidney cancer.

The chain employs TRBV6-1 and TRBJ2-2, with TRBD1 matching over 9 bases. The CDR3 length is 16 residues. V gave up 4 bases and J gave up 4 bases; unmatched junction bases: 7. CDR1 and CDR2 (germline): MNHNS, SASEGT. CDR3 nucleotides: TGTGCCAGCAGTGCAGGGACAGGGAGGGTCACCGGGGAGCTGTTTTTT. The encoded protein is CASSAGTGRVTGELFF.

This chain connects TRBV7-9 to TRBJ2-5; the D gene could be TRBD1 or TRBD2 (5 bases each). The J call may be wrong; the DNA end is better matched by TRBJ2-7. CDR1 SEHNR and CDR2 FQNEAQ come from the germline V gene (reference sequence). CDR3 length: 15 residues. The CDR3 loop is CASSLAGASSYEQYF. CDR3 in DNA: TGTGCCAGCAGCTTAGCCGGGGCCAGCTCCTACGAGCAGTACTTC.

As to this clone: The sample holds other DNA sequences that translate to the same CDR3. The CDR3: CATSREDRNTEAFF. In nucleotides, the CDR3 is TGTGCCACCAGCAGAGAGGATAGGAACACTGAAGCTTTCTTT. The J gene is TRBJ1-1, the V gene TRBV15; no clear D gene. The V gene's germline CDR1 is LNHNV and CDR2 YYDKDF (reference sequence). V was pared by 0 bases and J by 1 base, with 6 bases between. The CDR3 extends over 14 amino acids.

The rearrangement uses TRBV19 and TRBJ2-2, with a weak D call TRBD1 (5 bases). V was trimmed by 6 bases and J by 1 base, leaving 9 bases between them. The CDR3 spans 14 residues. Germline V gene lookup returns CDR1 LNHDA and CDR2 SQIVND (reference sequence). The CDR3 here is CASSLDRNTGELFF. The CDR3 DNA follows: TGTGCCAGTAGCCTAGACAGGAACACCGGGGAGCTGTTTTTT.

The CDR3: CATSTPREGSKNIQYF. The CDR3 DNA is TGTGCCACCAGCACTCCCAGGGAGGGAAGCAAAAACATTCAGTACTTC. This chain connects TRBV15 to TRBJ2-4, with 7 bases that match TRBD2. The J segment lost 3 bases and the V segment lost 4 bases, leaving 9 bases of the junction unmatched. CDR3 length: 16 residues. CDR1 is LNHNV, CDR2 YYDKDF, per germline (reference sequence).

The genes are TRBV28 and TRBJ2-7, with 9 bases fitting TRBD1. The CDR3 extends over 15 amino acids. Germline V gene lookup returns CDR1 MDHEN and CDR2 SYDVKM. Trimming at V came to 5 bases and at J to 2 bases, leaving 7 bases not matched to a gene. CDR3 bases: TGTGCCAGCAGTCCCCCGGGACAGGGAACCTACGAGCAGTACTTC. It is translated as CASSPPGQGTYEQYF. The complete variable domain, with remaining parts taken from reference TRBV28 and TRBJ2-7, reads DVKVTQSSRYLVKRTGEKVFLECVQDMDHENMFWYRQDPGLGLRLIYFSYDVKMKEKGDIPEGYSVSREKKERFSLILESASTNQTSMYLCASSPPGQGTYEQYFGPGTRLTVT.

Here the CDR3 reads CATSKLGADTQYF. CDR3 bases: TGTGCCACCAGCAAGTTAGGGGCAGATACGCAGTATTTT. This chain connects TRBV15 to TRBJ2-3; possibly TRBD1 for D (5 bases). CDR3 size: 13 residues. Germline V gives CDR1 LNHNV, CDR2 YYDKDF (reference sequence). Trimming took off 4 bases at V and 4 bases at J, with 9 bases between the two ends.

V usage is TRBV2 and J usage is TRBJ2-4; 7 nucleotides agree with TRBD1. Germline loops: CDR1 SNHLY, CDR2 FYNNEI. The V segment lost 5 bases and the J segment 16 bases; nucleotides outside the gene matches: 11. There are 12 residues in the CDR3. Written as DNA, the CDR3 is TGTGCCAGCAGTATCGGACAGGCCCGACTCTACTTC. This encodes CASSIGQARLYF. Full variable domain (rest looked up from reference TRBV2 and TRBJ2-4): EPEVTQTPSHQVTQMGQEVILRCVPISNHLYFYWYRQILGQKVEFLVSFYNNEISEKSEIFDDQFSVERPDGSNFTLKIRSTKLEDSAMYFCASSIGQARLYFGAGTRLSVL.

The table lists this clone with a count of one. The chain is built from TRBV7-2 and TRBJ2-7, with D maybe TRBD2 (6 bases). V was trimmed by 1 base and J by 6 bases, leaving 10 bases between them. The CDR3 has 13 amino acids. Germline CDR1 reads SGHTA; CDR2 reads FQGNSA. The CDR3 DNA sequence: TGTGCCAGCAGCTTAGTCCGGGGGAGCGAGCAGTACTTC. It specifies CASSLVRGSEQYF.

The gene calls are TRBV6-5 and TRBJ2-3; D assignment may be TRBD1 or TRBD2 (5 bases each). V lost 4 bases, J lost 2 bases, and 10 bases lay in between. CDR3 length: 14 amino acids. Germline V gives CDR1 MNHEY, CDR2 SVGAGI. CDR3 DNA sequence: TGTGCCAGCAGTTGGGACCGGGACACAGATACGCAGTATTTT. Protein sequence: CASSWDRDTDTQYF.

The chain uses TRBV11-3 and TRBJ2-1; 7 nucleotides match TRBD2. Germline V CDR1 and CDR2: SGHNT, YENEEA. Losses at the gene ends were 0 bases for V and 4 bases for J; bases not matched to a gene: 3. This CDR3 has 15 residues. Written as DNA, the CDR3 is TGTGCCAGCAGCTTAGATGGTAGCGGGTACAATGAGCAGTTCTTC. Amino acids: CASSLDGSGYNEQFF.

The V call is TRBV4-3, the J call TRBJ1-2, with a tentative D call TRBD1 (5 bases). V was clipped by 0 bases and J by 4 bases, with 15 bases between them. CDR1 is LGHNA, CDR2 YSLEER, per germline. The CDR3 loop spans 16 amino acids. CDR3 protein: CASSQDRGLRGYGYTF. The CDR3 DNA reads TGCGCCAGCAGCCAAGATAGGGGTCTCAGAGGCTATGGCTACACCTTC.

In this sample, this clone turned up once. The chain uses TRBV2 and TRBJ2-5, with unresolved D. The CDR3 runs to 10 residues. Trimming cost V 4 bases and J 4 bases, with 1 base left between them. The germline V gene encodes CDR1 SNHLY and CDR2 FYNNEI. CDR3 bases: TGTGCCAGCAGTGTAGAGACCCAGTACTTC. It specifies CASSVETQYF. The whole variable domain, filled in from reference TRBV2 and TRBJ2-5, reads EPEVTQTPSHQVTQMGQEVILRCVPISNHLYFYWYRQILGQKVEFLVSFYNNEISEKSEIFDDQFSVERPDGSNFTLKIRSTKLEDSAMYFCASSVETQYFGPGTRLLVL.

The chain links TRBV15 to TRBJ2-7; the D is unclear. Germline values: CDR1 LNHNV, CDR2 YYDKDF (reference sequence). V lost 4 bases and J 5 bases, leaving 9 bases between the germline ends. The CDR3 extends over 12 amino acids. This CDR3 is CATSTYQNEQYF. The CDR3 DNA sequence: TGTGCCACCAGCACGTATCAGAACGAGCAGTACTTC.